What follows are 12 T cell receptor beta chains derived from one specimen sequenced in a study of human T cells and chemical hapten exposure. Indicated time point: patch test 3, about 24 weeks after DPC sensitization. Treatment here: therapeutic diphenylcyclopropenone sensitization with weekly scalp DPC. Each CDR3 protein gets one entry after TCRdb re-called the RACE reads with MiXCR. The sample lists about 190,000 distinct CDR3 sequences; about 22% were seen once. The starting material was whole blood, obtained in connection with sensitization to the hapten diphenylcyclopropenone (DPC). These receptor sequences come from a woman in her 40s with alopecia areata. Some clones in this sample may be carry-over from other donors' samples.

The CDR3 spells CASRKRGQGSLNEQFF. CDR3 sequence (DNA): TGTGCCAGCAGGAAGAGGGGACAGGGGTCCCTCAATGAGCAGTTCTTC. The rearrangement uses TRBV6-6 and TRBJ2-1, with 10 bases matching TRBD1. Germline lookup yields CDR1 MNHNY and CDR2 SVGAGI (reference sequence). V was pared by 6 bases and J by 6 bases, with 11 bases of the junction left unmatched. The CDR3 contains 16 residues.

The chain has TRBV28 and TRBJ1-5; D is unclear. V was pared by 5 bases and J by 4 bases, with 12 bases between. CDR3 size: 14 residues. Germline V lookup: CDR1 MDHEN, CDR2 SYDVKM. The chain's CDR3 is CASSTWQVNQPQHF. DNA of the CDR3: TGTGCCAGCAGTACGTGGCAGGTAAATCAGCCCCAGCATTTT.

In its sample, this clonotype was seen a few times. The CDR3 DNA sequence: TGTGCCAGCAGCCCAAGACGACAGGCCGGGCTCCACTTT. Protein sequence: CASSPRRQAGLHF. The chain has TRBV7-2 and TRBJ1-6; TRBD1 is a possible D gene (6 bases). The germline V and J ends were trimmed by 5 bases and 16 bases, with 18 bases remaining between them. Germline lookup yields CDR1 SGHTA and CDR2 FQGNSA. This CDR3 spans 13 amino acids.

J is TRBJ2-7 and V is TRBV20-1; TRBD2 might be the D (5 bases). Trimming took 0 bases from V and 0 from J, leaving 9 bases between them. There are 14 residues in the CDR3. CDR1 is DFQATT and CDR2 is SNEGSKA in the germline V gene (reference sequence). CDR3 loop: CSARDHRGSYEQYF. The CDR3 DNA reads as TGCAGTGCTAGAGATCATCGGGGCTCCTACGAGCAGTACTTC.

This clonotype was seen a handful of times. The chain carries TRBV7-2 and TRBJ2-3; 7 nucleotides match TRBD2. Per germline, CDR1 SGHTA and CDR2 FQGNSA. This CDR3 contains 21 residues. V lost 1 base to trimming and J lost 3 bases; unmatched junction nucleotides: 22. This chain's CDR3 is CASSLVPLLAGEGMRTDTQYF. The CDR3 nucleotides read TGTGCCAGCAGCTTAGTTCCCCTTCTCGCGGGAGAGGGGATGAGAACAGATACGCAGTATTTT. Together with reference TRBV7-2 and TRBJ2-3, the CDR3 gives the full variable domain: GAGVSQSPSNKVTEKGKDVELRCDPISGHTALYWYRQSLGQGLEFLIYFQGNSAPDKSGLPSDRFSAERTGGSVSTLTIQRTQQEDSAVYLCASSLVPLLAGEGMRTDTQYFGPGTRLTVL.

The chain is built from TRBV4-3 and TRBJ2-7; 12 bases map to TRBD2. The CDR3 spans 15 residues. V gave up 1 base and J gave up 4 bases; unmatched junction bases: 2. Germline V gene lookup returns CDR1 LGHNA and CDR2 YSLEER. CDR3 amino acids: CASSQGTSGRYEQYF. The CDR3 DNA sequence: TGCGCCAGCAGCCAAGGAACTAGCGGGAGGTACGAGCAGTACTTC.

This clonotype was seen a handful of times. The J gene is TRBJ2-1, the V gene TRBV7-3; 12 bases align to TRBD1. CDR3 length: 16 residues. Germline V gene data show CDR1 as SGHTA and CDR2 as FQGTGA. Trimming cost V 1 base and J 8 bases; bases outside gene matches: 6. CDR3 in DNA: TGTGCCAGCAGCTTAAGGGGGGGGACAGGGGGCCATGAGCAGTTCTTC. Its translation: CASSLRGGTGGHEQFF.

Only a few counts were recorded for this clonotype. The chain joins TRBV30 to TRBJ2-4; 8 bases fit TRBD1. The CDR3 length is 14 residues. The germline gives CDR1 GTSNPN, CDR2 SVGIG (reference sequence). J was trimmed by 2 bases and V by 4 bases; bases with no gene match: 4. The DNA for the CDR3 is TGTGCCTGGACAGGGGGCGCATCCAAAAACATTCAGTACTTC. It codes for CAWTGGASKNIQYF. The complete variable domain, with remaining parts taken from reference TRBV30 and TRBJ2-4, reads SQTIHQWPATLVQPVGSPLSLECTVEGTSNPNLYWYRQAAGRGLQLLFYSVGIGQISSEVPQNLSASRPQDRQFILSSKKLLLSDSGFYLCAWTGGASKNIQYFGAGTRLSVL.

As DNA, the CDR3 is TGTGCCATCAGTGAGTCTAGCAGGTCAAATGAGCAGTTCTTC. Protein: CAISESSRSNEQFF. The chain uses TRBV10-3 and TRBJ2-1; D uncertain. Looked up from germline, CDR1 is ENHRY and CDR2 is SYGVKD. V was trimmed by 0 bases and J by 7 bases, leaving 10 bases between them. The CDR3 sequence is 14 residues long.

The gene calls are TRBV7-9 and TRBJ2-5, with a weak D call TRBD2 (6 bases). In germline, CDR1 is SEHNR, CDR2 FQNEAQ (reference sequence). V was pared by 7 bases and J by 1 base, with 13 bases between. The CDR3 spans 14 residues. This chain's CDR3 is CASTPVAVQETQYF. CDR3 bases: TGTGCCAGCACCCCTGTAGCGGTCCAAGAGACCCAGTACTTC.

There are a few counts of this clonotype. The chain joins TRBV5-1 to TRBJ2-7; D perhaps matches TRBD1 (6 bases). The V and J ends lost 0 bases and 0 bases respectively, with 10 bases between them. Germline CDR1 reads SGHRS; CDR2 reads YFSETQ. The CDR3 extends over 15 amino acids. The chain's CDR3 is CASSLERTVSYEQYF. The CDR3 DNA follows: TGCGCCAGCAGCTTGGAGAGGACAGTCTCCTACGAGCAGTACTTC.

This sequence joins TRBV7-9 and TRBJ2-7; 10 nucleotides align to TRBD1. J gave up 2 bases and V 0 bases, and 1 base lay outside the gene matches. The CDR3 contains 15 residues. Germline-derived CDR1 and CDR2 are SEHNR and FQNEAQ (reference sequence). CDR3 bases: TGTGCCAGCAGCTTAGCCGGGACAGGGGCCTACGAGCAGTACTTC. The encoded protein is CASSLAGTGAYEQYF.